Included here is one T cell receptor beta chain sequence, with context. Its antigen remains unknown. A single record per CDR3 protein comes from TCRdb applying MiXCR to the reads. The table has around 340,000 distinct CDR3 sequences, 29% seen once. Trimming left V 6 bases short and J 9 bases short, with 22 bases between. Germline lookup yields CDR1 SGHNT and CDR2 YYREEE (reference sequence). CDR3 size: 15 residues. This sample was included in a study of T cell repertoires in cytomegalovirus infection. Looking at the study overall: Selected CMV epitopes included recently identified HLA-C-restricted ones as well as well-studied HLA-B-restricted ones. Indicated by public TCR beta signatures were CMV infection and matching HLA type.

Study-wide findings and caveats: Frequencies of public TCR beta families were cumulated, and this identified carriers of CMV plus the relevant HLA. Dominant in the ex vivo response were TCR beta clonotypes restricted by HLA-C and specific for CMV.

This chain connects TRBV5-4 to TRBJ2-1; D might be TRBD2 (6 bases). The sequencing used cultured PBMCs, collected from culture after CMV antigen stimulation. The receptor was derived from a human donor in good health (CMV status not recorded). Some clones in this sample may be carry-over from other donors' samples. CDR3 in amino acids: CASKPRDSPGVEQFF. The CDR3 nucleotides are TGTGCCAGCAAACCCCGGGACTCACCGGGTGTTGAGCAGTTCTTC. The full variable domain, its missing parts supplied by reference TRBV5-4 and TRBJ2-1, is ETGVTQSPTHLIKTRGQQVTLRCSSQSGHNTVSWYQQALGQGPQFIFQYYREEENGRGNFPPRFSGLQFPNYSSELNVNALELDDSALYLCASKPRDSPGVEQFFGPGTRLTVL.